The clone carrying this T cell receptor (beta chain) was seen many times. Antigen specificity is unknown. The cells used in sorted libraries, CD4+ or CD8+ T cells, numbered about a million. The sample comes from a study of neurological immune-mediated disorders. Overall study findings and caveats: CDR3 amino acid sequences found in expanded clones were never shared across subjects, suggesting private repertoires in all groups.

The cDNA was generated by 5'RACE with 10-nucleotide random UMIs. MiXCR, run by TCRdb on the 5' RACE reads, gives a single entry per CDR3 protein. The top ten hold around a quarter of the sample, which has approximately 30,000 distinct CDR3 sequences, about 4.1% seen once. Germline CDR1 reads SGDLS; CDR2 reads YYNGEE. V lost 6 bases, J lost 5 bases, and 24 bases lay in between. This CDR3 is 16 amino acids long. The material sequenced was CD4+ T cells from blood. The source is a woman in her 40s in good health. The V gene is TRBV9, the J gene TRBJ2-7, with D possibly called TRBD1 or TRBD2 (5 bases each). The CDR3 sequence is CASTPRGLGARNEQYF. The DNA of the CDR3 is TGTGCCAGCACCCCCCGCGGGTTAGGGGCGAGGAACGAGCAGTACTTC.